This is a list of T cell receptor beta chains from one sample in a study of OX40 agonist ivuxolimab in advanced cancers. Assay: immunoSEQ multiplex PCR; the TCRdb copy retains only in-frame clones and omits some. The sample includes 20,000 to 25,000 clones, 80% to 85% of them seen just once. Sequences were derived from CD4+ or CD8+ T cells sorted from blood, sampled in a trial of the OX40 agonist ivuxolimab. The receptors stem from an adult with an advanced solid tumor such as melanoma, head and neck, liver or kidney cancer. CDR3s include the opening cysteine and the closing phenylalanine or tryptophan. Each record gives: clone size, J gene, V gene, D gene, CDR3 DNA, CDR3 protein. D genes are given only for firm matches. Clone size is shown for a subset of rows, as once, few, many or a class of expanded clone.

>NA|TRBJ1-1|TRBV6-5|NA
TGTGCCAGCCTCGTGGGCCCTCGGGGCACTGAAGCTTTCTTT
CASLVGPRGTEAFF
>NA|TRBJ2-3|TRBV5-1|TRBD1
TGCGCCAGCAGCCAGGGACAGGGGGCTGGAGATACGCAGTATTTT
CASSQGQGAGDTQYF
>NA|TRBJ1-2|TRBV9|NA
TGTGCCAGCAGCGTCGAAGATAACTATGGCTACACCTTC
CASSVEDNYGYTF
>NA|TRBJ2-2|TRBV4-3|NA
TGCGCCAGCAGCCAAGATGGGGCACGGTGGGGGACCGGGGAGCTGTTTTTT
CASSQDGARWGTGELFF
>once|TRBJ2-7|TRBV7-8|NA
TGTGCCAGCAGCTTAGGGGCGGGCTACGAGCAGTACTTC
CASSLGAGYEQYF
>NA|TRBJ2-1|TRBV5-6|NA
TGTGCCAGCAGCTTGGGGACTTCCCCCTACAATGAGCAGTTCTTC
CASSLGTSPYNEQFF
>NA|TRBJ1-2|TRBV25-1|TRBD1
TGTGCCAGCAGACAGGGGAATGGCTACACCTTC
CASRQGNGYTF
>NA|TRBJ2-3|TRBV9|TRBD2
TGTGCCAGCAGCGTAGGGACTAGCGGAGATACGCAGTATTTT
CASSVGTSGDTQYF
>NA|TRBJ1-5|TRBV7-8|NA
TGTGCCAGCAGCTTAGCAACGGGATACAATCAGCCCCAGCATTTT
CASSLATGYNQPQHF
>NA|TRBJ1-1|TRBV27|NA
TGTGCCAGCAGTTTCACACTTAACACTGAAGCTTTCTTT
CASSFTLNTEAFF
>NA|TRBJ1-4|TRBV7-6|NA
TGTGCCAGCAGCTTAGTCGTGGGACCTGAAAAACTGTTTTTT
CASSLVVGPEKLFF
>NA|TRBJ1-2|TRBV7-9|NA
TGTGCCAGCAGCCCCGGACCTGGCTACACCTTC
CASSPGPGYTF
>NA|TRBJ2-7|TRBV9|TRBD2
TGTGCCAGCAGCCCACCCGGGGGGTACGAGCAGTACTTC
CASSPPGGYEQYF
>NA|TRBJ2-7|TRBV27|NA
TGTGCCAGCAGTTTAATGTGGGGCCTCTACGAGCAGTACTTC
CASSLMWGLYEQYF
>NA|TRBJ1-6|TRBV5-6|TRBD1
TGTGCCAGCAGCAGAGACAGGGTTGCCCTCCACTTT
CASSRDRVALHF
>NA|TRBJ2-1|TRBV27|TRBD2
TGTGCCAGCAGTTTAGAAGCGGGGGGGTGGAATGAGCAGTTCTTC
CASSLEAGGWNEQFF
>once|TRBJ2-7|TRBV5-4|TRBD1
TGTGCCAGCAGCTTTCCAGGGACAGGGGCTTACGAGCAGTACTTC
CASSFPGTGAYEQYF
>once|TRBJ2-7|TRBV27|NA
TGTGCCAGCAGTGCCCGGACAGAGCCTTACGAGCAGTACTTC
CASSARTEPYEQYF
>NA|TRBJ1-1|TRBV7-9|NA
TGTGCCAGCAGCTCCCTGGGTTTGAACACTGAAGCTTTCTTT
CASSSLGLNTEAFF
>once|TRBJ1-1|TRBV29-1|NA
TGCAGCGTCGGCAGGGTCAACACTGAAGCTTTCTTT
CSVGRVNTEAFF
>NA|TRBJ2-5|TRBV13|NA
TGTGCCAGCAGCGAAGGAGAGACCCAGTACTTC
CASSEGETQYF
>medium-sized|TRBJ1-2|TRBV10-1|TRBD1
TGCGCCAGCAGTGAGTACCGGACAGGGGTACCCTATGGCTACACCTTC
CASSEYRTGVPYGYTF
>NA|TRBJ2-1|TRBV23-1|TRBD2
TGCGCCAGCAGTCACCTTACTAGCGGGAGCCCATATGAGCAGTTCTTC
CASSHLTSGSPYEQFF
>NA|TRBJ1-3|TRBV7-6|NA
TGTGCCAGCAGCTTAGAGCGCAGGGCTGACACCATATATTTT
CASSLERRADTIYF
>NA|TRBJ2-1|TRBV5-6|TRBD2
TGTGCCAGCAGCTTGGGACTAGCGGTGGGGAATGAGCAGTTCTTC
CASSLGLAVGNEQFF
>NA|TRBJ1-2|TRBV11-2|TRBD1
TGTGCCAGCAGCATCGGGACAGGGCGGGGCTACACCTTC
CASSIGTGRGYTF
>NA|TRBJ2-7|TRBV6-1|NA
TGTGCCAGCAGTCCCCCCTGCAGGCAGTACTTC
CASSPPCRQYF
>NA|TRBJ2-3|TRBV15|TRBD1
TGTGCCACCAGCCTACGGACAGGGGGTACAGATACGCAGTATTTT
CATSLRTGGTDTQYF
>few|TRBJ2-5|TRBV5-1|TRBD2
TGCGCCAGCAGCTTGGGGGCGGGGGGCCCCCAAGAGACCCAGTACTTC
CASSLGAGGPQETQYF
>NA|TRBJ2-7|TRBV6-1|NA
TGTGCCAGCAGTGAAACCTTGGACAGTGTCTCCTACGAGCAGTACTTC
CASSETLDSVSYEQYF
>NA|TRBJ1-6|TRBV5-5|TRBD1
TGTGCCAGCAGCGAAGGACAGGGGGCGATCTTCGGTTCACCCCTCCACTTT
CASSEGQGAIFGSPLHF
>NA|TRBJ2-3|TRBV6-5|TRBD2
TGTGCCAGCAGTTACTCGAGAGCGGGAGTGACAGATACGCAGTATTTT
CASSYSRAGVTDTQYF
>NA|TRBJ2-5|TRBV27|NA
TGTGCCAGCAGTCCCCAAGAGACCCAGTACTTC
CASSPQETQYF
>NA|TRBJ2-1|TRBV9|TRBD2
TGTGCCAGCAGCATGGGACTAGCGGGTAGTAGCAATGAGCAGTTCTTC
CASSMGLAGSSNEQFF
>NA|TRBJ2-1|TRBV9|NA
TGTGCCAGCAGCCCCGGGCCGGATTACAATGAGCAGTTCTTC
CASSPGPDYNEQFF
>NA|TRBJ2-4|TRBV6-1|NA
TGTGCCAGCAGTGAAAGGTTTGGGGGAAAAAACATTCAGTACTTC
CASSERFGGKNIQYF
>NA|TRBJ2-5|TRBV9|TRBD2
TGTGCCAGCAGCGGTAGCGGGCGCCCACAAGAGACCCAGTACTTC
CASSGSGRPQETQYF
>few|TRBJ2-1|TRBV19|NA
TGTGCCAGCAGCGTCACAGGTTATTCCTACAATGAGCAGTTCTTC
CASSVTGYSYNEQFF
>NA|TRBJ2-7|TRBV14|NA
TGTGCCAGCAGCCAGTACAGGGTCCACGAGCAGTACTTC
CASSQYRVHEQYF
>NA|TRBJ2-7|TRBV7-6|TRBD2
TGTGCCAGCAGCTTTCTACCCGGGACTAGCGGCTCCTACGAGCAGTACTTC
CASSFLPGTSGSYEQYF
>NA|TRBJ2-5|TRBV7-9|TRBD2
TGTGCCAGCAGCTTATTGCTAGCGGAAGAACAAGAGACCCAGTACTTC
CASSLLLAEEQETQYF
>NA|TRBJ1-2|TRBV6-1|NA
TGTGCCAGCAGTACCCCCAACGGCTACACCTTC
CASSTPNGYTF
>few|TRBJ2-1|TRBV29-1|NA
TGCAGCGTTGAAGGGGGGGAGGCGAGGAATGAGCAGTTCTTC
CSVEGGEARNEQFF
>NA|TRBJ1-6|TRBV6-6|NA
TGTGCCAGCAGTTACTCGAATAATTCACCCCTCCACTTT
CASSYSNNSPLHF
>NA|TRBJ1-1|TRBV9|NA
TGTGCCAGCAGCCTACCCGGGACTCGGGCTTTCTTT
CASSLPGTRAFF
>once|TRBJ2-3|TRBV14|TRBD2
TGTGCCAGCAGCCATCAGCGGGGGGGCGGCTCAGATACGCAGTATTTT
CASSHQRGGGSDTQYF
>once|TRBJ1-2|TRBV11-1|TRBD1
TGTGCCAGCAGCTCCCCCGGGACAGGGGGCAACTATGGCTACACCTTC
CASSSPGTGGNYGYTF
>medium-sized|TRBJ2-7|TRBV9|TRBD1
TGTGCCAGCAGCGTCGGACAGGGTCCCTACGAGCAGTACTTC
CASSVGQGPYEQYF
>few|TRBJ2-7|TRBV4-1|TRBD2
TGCGCCAGCAGCCAAGAGACTAGCGGGGGCTACGAGCAGTACTTC
CASSQETSGGYEQYF
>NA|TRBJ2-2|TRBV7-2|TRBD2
TGTGCCAGCAGCTTAGTTACTAGCGGCTCAAACACCGGGGAGCTGTTTTTT
CASSLVTSGSNTGELFF
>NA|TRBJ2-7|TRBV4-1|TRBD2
TGCGCCAGCAGCCGCACTAGCGGGAGAAAGGGCGAGCAGTACTTC
CASSRTSGRKGEQYF
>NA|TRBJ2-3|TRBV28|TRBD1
TGTGCCAGCACCCACCTTGTCAAGGGGGCCGCAGATACGCAGTATTTT
CASTHLVKGAADTQYF
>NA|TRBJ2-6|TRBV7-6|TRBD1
TGTGCCAGCAGCTTAGGACAGGGATCTGGGGCCAACGTCCTGACTTTC
CASSLGQGSGANVLTF
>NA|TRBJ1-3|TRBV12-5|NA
TGTGCTAGTGGGCCCGGTGGAAACACCATATATTTT
CASGPGGNTIYF
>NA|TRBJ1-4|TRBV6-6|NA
TGTGCCAGCAGTCAGAGGGGTATCGCAGAAAAACTGTTTTTT
CASSQRGIAEKLFF
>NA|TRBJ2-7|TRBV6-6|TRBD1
TGTGCCAGCAGTTTCGCAGGGGGCTACGAGCAGTACTTC
CASSFAGGYEQYF
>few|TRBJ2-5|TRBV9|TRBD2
TGTGCCAGCAGCGTAGGGGGAGGGGAGGGTGAGACCCAGTACTTC
CASSVGGGEGETQYF